The 31 T cell receptor beta chains presented below share a single source sample, sequenced in a study of T cells after yellow fever vaccination. TCRdb processed the 5' RACE reads anew with MiXCR; each CDR3 protein has one entry. Among some 340,000 distinct CDR3 sequences listed, roughly 4% were seen once. The sample here was PBMCs, taken 5 days after the yellow fever booster vaccination. These TCRs come from a man aged 18-30 years who received the YFV17D yellow fever vaccine.

This rearrangement joins TRBV12-3 or TRBV12-4 to TRBJ2-5; D may be TRBD2 (5 bases). V was trimmed by 5 bases and J by 2 bases, leaving 12 bases between them. The length of the CDR3 is 14 residues. In DNA, the CDR3 is TGTGCCAGCAGTACCCCGCGGGCGCAAGAGACCCAGTACTTC. This sequence encodes CASSTPRAQETQYF.

The chain uses TRBV15 and TRBJ1-1; no definite D call. The length of the CDR3 is 13 residues. The germline gives CDR1 LNHNV, CDR2 YYDKDF (reference sequence). The V end was cut by 5 bases, the J end by 1 base, with 8 bases between. CDR3 sequence (DNA): TGTGCCACCAGCTATGACGGGAACACTGAAGCTTTCTTT. It specifies CATSYDGNTEAFF.

This clonotype was recorded many times. V and J are TRBV5-1 and TRBJ1-5; D not resolved. CDR1 and CDR2 from the germline V gene are SGHRS and YFSETQ. V lost 2 bases to trimming and J lost 6 bases, with 9 bases between them. The CDR3 length is 13 residues. The CDR3 here is CASSFADGQPQHF. The CDR3 nucleotides read TGCGCCAGCAGCTTCGCGGATGGTCAGCCCCAGCATTTT.

The chain has TRBV7-9 and TRBJ2-7; either TRBD1 or TRBD2 may fit D (5 bases each). The V and J ends lost 4 bases and 3 bases respectively, with 13 bases between them. From germline, CDR1 is SEHNR and CDR2 FQNEAQ (reference sequence). This CDR3 spans 14 amino acids. The CDR3 region has the DNA TGTGCCAGCAGCTCCCGGGACCGCCTCTACGAGCAGTACGTC. It yields the protein CASSSRDRLYEQYV.

On this clonotype itself: A much larger clone differs by one base, so this may be a read error. This chain connects TRBV13 to TRBJ2-7; D ambiguous. This CDR3 region has 12 residues. Germline CDR1 is PRHDT and CDR2 is FYEKMQ (reference sequence). The V and J ends lost 0 bases and 11 bases respectively, with 11 bases between them. The CDR3 sequence: CASSLGGLEKYF. The CDR3 region has the DNA TGTGCCAGCAGCTTAGGTGGCTTGGAGAAGTACTTC.

This clonotype was picked up many times. This sequence joins TRBV4-1 and TRBJ1-4; D gene ambiguous. The CDR3 has 15 residues. V was cut by 6 bases and J by 10 bases, with 21 bases left in between. Per germline, CDR1 MGHRA and CDR2 YSYEKL. This CDR3 is CASRAAHTDSGKLFF. The CDR3 nucleotides are TGCGCCAGCAGGGCCGCCCACACTGATAGTGGAAAACTGTTTTTT.

The gene calls are TRBV29-1 and TRBJ2-1, with TRBD1 matching over 8 bases. This CDR3 comprises 10 residues. The V segment lost 7 bases and the J segment 9 bases; nucleotides outside the gene matches: 2. Germline V lookup: CDR1 SQVTM, CDR2 ANQGSEA. As DNA, the CDR3 is TGCAGCGCAGGGGGCTTTGAGCAGTTCTTC. Its translation is CSAGGFEQFF.

In this sample, this clonotype turned up many times. The V call is TRBV11-2, the J call TRBJ2-1; TRBD2 aligns across 8 bases. Losses at the gene ends were 1 base for V and 3 bases for J; bases not matched to a gene: 2. The germline gives CDR1 SGHAT, CDR2 FQNNGV. The CDR3 sequence is 15 residues long. The CDR3 region is CASSLGGTSYNEQFF. CDR3 bases: TGTGCCAGCAGCTTAGGGGGGACTAGCTACAATGAGCAGTTCTTC.

There are a few counts of this clonotype. V usage is TRBV5-1 and J usage is TRBJ2-1; tentatively, D is TRBD1 (6 bases). V was trimmed by 4 bases and J by 9 bases, leaving 17 bases between them. This CDR3 region has 14 residues. Germline CDR1 reads SGHRS; CDR2 reads YFSETQ. The DNA for the CDR3 is TGCGCCAGCAGCCCACAGGGTGGGGAAGTTGAGCAGTTCTTC. This encodes CASSPQGGEVEQFF.

This clonotype was recorded a few times. The chain employs TRBV5-5 and TRBJ2-7; either TRBD1 or TRBD2 may supply D (5 bases each). From germline, CDR1 is SGHKS and CDR2 YYEKEE (reference sequence). With 4 bases removed from V and 4 bases from J, the gap between germline ends came to 12 bases. The CDR3 covers 13 residues. The CDR3 spells CASSRRDGYEQYV. CDR3 coding DNA: TGTGCCAGCAGCCGCCGGGACGGGTACGAGCAGTACGTC.

V is TRBV7-3 and J is TRBJ2-3; D might be TRBD1 or TRBD2, each matching 5 bases. The CDR3 contains 15 residues. The germline V gene encodes CDR1 SGHTA and CDR2 FQGTGA. Trimming stripped 5 bases from V and 3 bases from J, with 15 bases between. The CDR3 DNA is TGTGCCAGCAGCCCTGGGACCACGATAACAGATACGCAGTATTTT. Protein sequence: CASSPGTTITDTQYF.

The CDR3 nucleotides read TGTGCCAGCAGTGATCTGCGGGAGACCCAGTACTTC. Translation: CASSDLRETQYF. The gene calls are TRBV6-1 and TRBJ2-5; D is unclear. The CDR3 has 12 residues. Trimming left V 3 bases short and J 5 bases short, with 7 bases between. Germline V gene data show CDR1 as MNHNS and CDR2 as SASEGT.

V and J are TRBV10-3 and TRBJ1-1, with 7 bases fitting TRBD1. V dropped 6 bases and J dropped 3; count of bases not matched to a gene: 7. The CDR3 has 14 amino acids. CDR1 ENHRY and CDR2 SYGVKD come from the germline V gene. DNA for the CDR3: TGTGCCATCAGACCAGGACAGGTTGACACTGAAGCTTTCTTT. It yields the protein CAIRPGQVDTEAFF.

This clonotype was counted only a few times. The chain has TRBV24-1 and TRBJ1-2, with TRBD1 matching over 8 bases. Germline values: CDR1 KGHDR, CDR2 SFDVKD. J was trimmed by 4 bases and V by 6 bases; bases with no gene match: 3. The CDR3 contains 13 residues. The CDR3 sequence is CATSSGQGYGYTF. CDR3 bases: TGTGCCACCAGTTCCGGACAGGGCTATGGCTACACCTTC.

The table lists this clonotype with many counts. The V call is TRBV5-4, the J call TRBJ1-6, with 7 bases identical to TRBD1. Germline V CDR1 and CDR2: SGHNT, YYREEE (reference sequence). CDR3 length: 16 amino acids. Losses at the gene ends were 4 bases for V and 7 bases for J; bases not matched to a gene: 11. CDR3 residues: CASSPGPGQSNSPLHF. The CDR3 DNA reads TGTGCCAGCAGCCCGGGTCCGGGACAGTCAAATTCACCCCTCCACTTT.

The genes are TRBV5-5 and TRBJ1-1; 7 positions match TRBD1. CDR1 is SGHKS, CDR2 YYEKEE, per germline (reference sequence). The J segment lost 4 bases and the V segment lost 0 bases, leaving 3 bases of the junction unmatched. This CDR3 contains 14 residues. CDR3 amino acids: CASSLVAGGTEAFF. Written as DNA, the CDR3 is TGTGCCAGCAGCTTGGTCGCAGGGGGCACTGAAGCTTTCTTT.

This clonotype was detected ten times or more. The V and J genes are TRBV5-1 and TRBJ2-3; no reliable D call. Germline lookup yields CDR1 SGHRS and CDR2 YFSETQ. This CDR3 contains 14 residues. Trimming took off 1 base at V and 1 base at J, with 7 bases between the two ends. CDR3 DNA: TGCGCCAGCAGCTTGTACCAGGGCACAGATACGCAGTATTTT. Encoded protein: CASSLYQGTDTQYF.

This clonotype appeared a few times. This chain links TRBV28 with TRBJ2-7; the D call may be TRBD1 or TRBD2 (5 bases each). This CDR3 contains 13 residues. Germline V gene data show CDR1 as MDHEN and CDR2 as SYDVKM. Deletions cut 2 bases from V and 7 bases from J, with 12 bases between. The CDR3 reads CASSLGSGREQYV. The CDR3 nucleotides read TGTGCCAGCAGTTTAGGGTCAGGGAGAGAGCAGTACGTC.

The chain employs TRBV10-1 and TRBJ2-3; 12 bases map to TRBD2. The CDR3 is made up of 16 amino acids. The germline gives CDR1 WNHNN, CDR2 SYGVQD (reference sequence). V shed 6 bases and J 5 bases; nucleotides not matched to a gene: 9. DNA for the CDR3: TGCGCCAGCAGCCCTCAGACTAGCGGGGGCAAAGATACGCAGTATTTT. Translating gives CASSPQTSGGKDTQYF.

The chain employs TRBV4-1 and TRBJ1-6; maybe TRBD1 (6 bases). This CDR3 has 17 amino acids. The ends were cut back, 4 bases at V and 0 bases at J, with 13 bases in the middle. Germline V gene lookup returns CDR1 MGHRA and CDR2 YSYEKL. In DNA form, the CDR3 reads TGCGCCAGCAGCCCCACAGGGCCGAGCTCCTATAATTCACCCCTCCACTTT. Its translation: CASSPTGPSSYNSPLHF.

This clonotype has only a few counts. This sequence joins TRBV7-2 and TRBJ1-6; D unclear. The CDR3 covers 14 residues. The germline gives CDR1 SGHTA, CDR2 FQGNSA. Trimming shortened V by 1 base and J by 6 bases, and 7 bases separated the two germline ends. The CDR3 nucleotides read TGTGCCAGCAGCTTAGAGGCGGCTAATTCACCCCTCCACTTT. Amino acids: CASSLEAANSPLHF.

The chain has TRBV7-2 and TRBJ2-3, with 10 bases identical to TRBD2. J lost 6 bases, V lost 3 bases, and 6 bases had no gene match. CDR1 and CDR2 from the germline V gene are SGHTA and FQGNSA. There are 15 residues in the CDR3. CDR3 sequence reads: CASSFLAGAADTQYF. CDR3 in DNA: TGTGCCAGCAGCTTCCTAGCGGGGGCCGCCGATACGCAGTATTTT.

In this sample, this clonotype turned up many times. V is TRBV5-4 and J is TRBJ1-2, with 8 nucleotides matching TRBD1. The V gene's germline CDR1 is SGHNT and CDR2 YYREEE (reference sequence). The CDR3 loop spans 14 amino acids. With V trimmed by 0 bases and J by 4 bases, 2 bases remained unmatched. CDR3 amino acids: CASSLGQGSYGYTF. In DNA, the CDR3 is TGTGCCAGCAGCTTGGGACAGGGGAGCTATGGCTACACCTTC.

The chain uses TRBV7-2 and TRBJ2-7; D unresolved. The ends were cut back, 1 base at V and 5 bases at J, with 9 bases in the middle. CDR3 length: 13 residues. CDR1 SGHTA and CDR2 FQGNSA come from the germline V gene. This chain's CDR3 is CASSLGLVNEQYF. The CDR3 DNA reads TGTGCCAGCAGCTTAGGGTTAGTGAACGAGCAGTACTTC. The full variable domain, its missing parts supplied by reference TRBV7-2 and TRBJ2-7, is GAGVSQSPSNKVTEKGKDVELRCDPISGHTALYWYRQSLGQGLEFLIYFQGNSAPDKSGLPSDRFSAERTGGSVSTLTIQRTQQEDSAVYLCASSLGLVNEQYFGPGTRLTVT.

The chain combines TRBV20-1 with TRBJ1-4, with D perhaps matching TRBD1 (6 bases). The germline CDR1 and CDR2 sequences are DFQATT and SNEGSKA (reference sequence). This CDR3 spans 17 amino acids. V was pared by 5 bases and J by 0 bases, with 19 bases between. The CDR3 region is CSAVRGRGTATNEKLFF. The CDR3 DNA is TGCAGTGCTGTAAGGGGCAGGGGAACCGCAACTAATGAAAAACTGTTTTTT.

This clonotype was counted a few times. V is TRBV29-1 and J is TRBJ2-2; 8 bases fit TRBD2. J lost 4 bases, V lost 5 bases, and 6 bases had no gene match. Germline CDR1 SQVTM, CDR2 ANQGSEA. This CDR3 has 14 residues. CDR3 sequence reads: CSVTLAGFTGELFF. CDR3 coding DNA: TGCAGCGTTACCCTAGCGGGTTTCACCGGGGAGCTGTTTTTT.

This clonotype occurred a few times. This chain joins TRBV2 and TRBJ1-2; 9 bases are shared with TRBD1. Germline loops: CDR1 SNHLY, CDR2 FYNNEI. There are 14 residues in the CDR3. The V and J ends lost 6 bases and 5 bases, in that order; junction bases with no gene match: 7. The CDR3, as DNA: TGTGCCAGCAGCCCGGGACAGGGCCTGTATGGCTACACCTTC. Its protein is CASSPGQGLYGYTF.

This clonotype was seen repeatedly, ten times or more. V usage is TRBV9 and J usage is TRBJ2-5; D gene uncertain. The CDR3 loop spans 13 amino acids. Trimming shortened V by 4 bases and J by 5 bases, and 12 bases separated the two germline ends. Germline V lookup: CDR1 SGDLS, CDR2 YYNGEE. CDR3 nucleotide sequence: TGTGCCAGCAGCCCCAGGCTGGGGGAGACCCAGTACTTC. Amino acid sequence: CASSPRLGETQYF.

This clonotype was observed many times. J is TRBJ2-2 and V is TRBV18, with D perhaps TRBD1 (6 bases). V was trimmed by 4 bases and J by 4 bases, leaving 10 bases between them. CDR1 is KGHSH, CDR2 LQKENI, per germline. The CDR3 loop spans 14 amino acids. CDR3 coding DNA: TGTGCCAGCTCACGGGGGCCAAGCACCGGGGAGCTGTTTTTT. Protein sequence: CASSRGPSTGELFF.

This clonotype was counted ten times or more. This chain connects TRBV12-3 or TRBV12-4 to TRBJ2-1; a weak D match, TRBD2 (5 bases). V dropped 5 bases and J dropped 4 bases, with 6 bases sitting between them. The CDR3 length is 12 residues. CDR3 residues: CASSPGYNEQFF. CDR3 DNA: TGTGCCAGCAGTCCGGGGTACAATGAGCAGTTCTTC.

The gene calls are TRBV12-3 or TRBV12-4 and TRBJ1-2; a weak D match, TRBD1 (6 bases). Deletions cut 7 bases from V and 2 bases from J, with 11 bases between. This CDR3 comprises 13 residues. CDR3 nucleotides: TGTGCCAGCAACTACAGGGCCAACTATGGCTACACCTTC. This codes for CASNYRANYGYTF.